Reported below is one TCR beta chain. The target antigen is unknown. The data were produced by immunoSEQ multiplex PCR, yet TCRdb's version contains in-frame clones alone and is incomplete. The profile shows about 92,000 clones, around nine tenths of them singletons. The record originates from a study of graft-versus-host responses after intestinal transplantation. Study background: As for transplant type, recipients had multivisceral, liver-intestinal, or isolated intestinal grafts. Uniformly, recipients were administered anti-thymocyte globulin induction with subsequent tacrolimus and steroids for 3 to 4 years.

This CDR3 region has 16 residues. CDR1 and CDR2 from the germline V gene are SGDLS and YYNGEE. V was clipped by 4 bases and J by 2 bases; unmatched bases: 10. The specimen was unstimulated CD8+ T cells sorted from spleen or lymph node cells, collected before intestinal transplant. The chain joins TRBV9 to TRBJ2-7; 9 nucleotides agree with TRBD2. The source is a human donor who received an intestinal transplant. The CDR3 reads CASSSPVAGDTYEQYF. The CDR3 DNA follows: TGTGCCAGCAGCTCCCCGGTAGCGGGGGACACCTACGAGCAGTACTTC.